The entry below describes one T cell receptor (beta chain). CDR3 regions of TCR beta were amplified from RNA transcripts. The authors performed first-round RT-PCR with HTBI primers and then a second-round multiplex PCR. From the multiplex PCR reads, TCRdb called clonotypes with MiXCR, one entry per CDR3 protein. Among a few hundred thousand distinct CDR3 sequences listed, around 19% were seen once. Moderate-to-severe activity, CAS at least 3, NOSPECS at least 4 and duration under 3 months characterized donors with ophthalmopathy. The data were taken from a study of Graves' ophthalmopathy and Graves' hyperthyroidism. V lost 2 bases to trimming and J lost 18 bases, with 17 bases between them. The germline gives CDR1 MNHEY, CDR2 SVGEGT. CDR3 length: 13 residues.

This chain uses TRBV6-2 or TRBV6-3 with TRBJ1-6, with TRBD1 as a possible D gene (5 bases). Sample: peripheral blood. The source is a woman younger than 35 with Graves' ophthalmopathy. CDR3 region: CASSYGWGIVSHF. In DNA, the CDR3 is TGTGCCAGCAGTTACGGTTGGGGGATCGTCTCCCACTTT.